This entry lists 11 T cell receptor beta chains sequenced from one sample in a study of shared clonotypes between healthy human individuals. CD45RO-negative cells were positively selected for CCR7, leaving out terminally differentiated effector memory CD45RA+ cells. Clones were sequenced by immunoSEQ multiplex PCR, and TCRdb holds only the in-frame ones, with some missing. The sample yields around 1.9 million clones, around 93% seen once. The sample taken for sequencing was naive CD8+ T cells from PBMCs. The receptors originated from a man aged 18 to 30 in good health. Some clones in this sample may be carry-over from other donors' samples.

This clone was seen only once. The chain couples TRBV9 to TRBJ2-3; 10 bases are shared with TRBD1. V shed 4 bases, J shed 4 bases, and the junction held 6 bases outside the gene matches. CDR3 length: 15 amino acids. Germline CDR1 reads SGDLS; CDR2 reads YYNGEE. The CDR3 region has the DNA TGTGCCAGCAGCCCCCGAGGGACAGGGGCAGATACGCAGTATTTT. This sequence encodes CASSPRGTGADTQYF. Together with reference TRBV9 and TRBJ2-3, the CDR3 gives the full variable domain: DSGVTQTPKHLITATGQRVTLRCSPRSGDLSVYWYQQSLDQGLQFLIQYYNGEERAKGNILERFSAQQFPDLHSELNLSSLELGDSALYFCASSPRGTGADTQYFGPGTRLTVL.

The V call is TRBV11-2, the J call TRBJ2-5; 7 positions match TRBD2. From germline, CDR1 is SGHAT and CDR2 FQNNGV. With V trimmed by 4 bases and J by 1 base, 6 bases remained unmatched. The CDR3 has 15 amino acids. This CDR3 reads CASSSGREIQETQYF. The CDR3 bases are TGTGCCAGCAGCTCCGGGCGGGAGATCCAAGAGACCCAGTACTTC.

The chain links TRBV4-1 to TRBJ2-5, with TRBD1 matching over 7 bases. This CDR3 has 16 residues. Trimming cost V 0 bases and J 1 base; bases outside gene matches: 5. The V gene's germline CDR1 is MGHRA and CDR2 YSYEKL. DNA for the CDR3: TGCGCCAGCAGCCAAGAAACGGGACAGACCCAAGAGACCCAGTACTTC. Translation gives CASSQETGQTQETQYF.

The chain links TRBV14 to TRBJ2-3; no clear D gene. Germline CDR1 SGHDN, CDR2 FVKESK. The CDR3 has 16 amino acids. V lost 1 base, J lost 5 bases, and 16 bases lay in between. This CDR3 is CASSQARTHVEDTQYF. The CDR3 DNA follows: TGTGCCAGCAGCCAAGCTAGGACGCATGTAGAAGATACGCAGTATTTT.

V usage is TRBV2 and J usage is TRBJ2-5; no clear D gene. Trimming took 2 bases from V and 5 from J, leaving 9 bases between them. The CDR3 sequence is 13 residues long. Germline V CDR1 and CDR2: SNHLY, FYNNEI. CDR3 amino acids: CASSETLWETQYF. CDR3 coding DNA: TGTGCCAGCAGTGAAACACTCTGGGAGACCCAGTACTTC.

This clone was recorded only once. J is TRBJ1-1 and V is TRBV14; TRBD1 aligns across 7 bases. CDR1 SGHDN and CDR2 FVKESK come from the germline V gene. The CDR3 runs to 15 residues. After removal of 5 bases from V and 4 bases from J, the junction contained 10 bases not matched to a gene. The CDR3, as DNA: TGTGCCAGCAGCGACCGACAGGGTCGGTTCACTGAAGCTTTCTTT. Protein product: CASSDRQGRFTEAFF.

V is TRBV19 and J is TRBJ1-5; possibly TRBD1 for D (6 bases). Germline CDR1 is LNHDA and CDR2 is SQIVND (reference sequence). V was cut by 0 bases and J by 2 bases, with 14 bases left in between. The CDR3 loop spans 17 amino acids. The CDR3 sequence: CASSIDSGGEGNQPQHF. DNA of the CDR3: TGTGCCAGTAGTATAGATTCCGGGGGCGAGGGCAATCAGCCCCAGCATTTT.

The gene calls are TRBV2 and TRBJ2-4; TRBD2 agrees at 9 bases. Losses at the gene ends were 8 bases for V and 7 bases for J; bases not matched to a gene: 12. The germline V gene encodes CDR1 SNHLY and CDR2 FYNNEI. This CDR3 has 15 amino acids. The CDR3: CASHKIAGDRNIQYF. In DNA, the CDR3 is TGTGCCAGCCACAAAATAGCGGGAGATCGGAACATTCAGTACTTC. The complete variable domain, with remaining parts taken from reference TRBV2 and TRBJ2-4, reads EPEVTQTPSHQVTQMGQEVILRCVPISNHLYFYWYRQILGQKVEFLVSFYNNEISEKSEIFDDQFSVERPDGSNFTLKIRSTKLEDSAMYFCASHKIAGDRNIQYFGAGTRLSVL.

The chain carries TRBV19 and TRBJ1-3; D is undetermined. This CDR3 is 16 amino acids long. V was shortened by 2 bases and J by 3 bases, with 14 bases between the two germline ends. Looked up from germline, CDR1 is LNHDA and CDR2 is SQIVND (reference sequence). In nucleotides, the CDR3 is TGTGCCAGTAGTATACCCCCGTGGAAGGGTGGAAACACCATATATTTT. Translating it yields CASSIPPWKGGNTIYF.

This chain uses TRBV5-1 with TRBJ1-1; D is perhaps TRBD1 (6 bases). The CDR3 consists of 15 residues. Germline V lookup: CDR1 SGHRS, CDR2 YFSETQ. V was trimmed by 2 bases and J by 1 base, leaving 12 bases between them. The CDR3 DNA follows: TGCGCCAGCAGCTTCTGGACAGCAGGGAACACTGAAGCTTTCTTT. Its protein product is CASSFWTAGNTEAFF.

The chain has TRBV30 and TRBJ2-1, with D maybe TRBD2 (5 bases). Germline V CDR1 and CDR2: GTSNPN, SVGIG (reference sequence). The V gene lost 5 bases and the J gene lost 8 bases, with 13 bases spanning the gap. CDR3 length: 12 residues. CDR3 DNA: TGTGCCTGGGTGGCGGGTCCCTATGAGCAGTTCTTC. This gives the protein CAWVAGPYEQFF.